This TCR beta chain was found in a study of response to subunit inactivated influenza vaccine. Study-level findings and limits: Each seasonal influenza vaccination recruits few new T cells, the authors suggested.

Trimming at V came to 3 bases and at J to 13 bases, leaving 13 bases not matched to a gene. CDR3 length: 15 amino acids. A single record per CDR3 protein comes from TCRdb applying MiXCR to the RT-PCR reads. The data show some 500,000 distinct CDR3 sequences, with 10% to 15% seen just once and approximately 14% held by the top ten. This clonotype turned up a few times. Its antigen is unidentified. This sample comprised PBMCs from blood, obtained 35 to 45 days after vaccination. This receptor was identified in a man aged 50-60 years who received an inactivated influenza vaccine. The V gene is TRBV12-3 or TRBV12-4, the J gene TRBJ2-1; TRBD2 agrees at 9 bases. The CDR3 reads CASSLGPGGRVTQFF. The CDR3 DNA sequence: TGTGCCAGCAGTTTGGGACCGGGCGGGAGGGTGACCCAGTTCTTC.